This TCR beta chain was captured by sequencing in a study of blood T cell repertoires in COVID-19. The assay was immunoSEQ multiplex PCR, and TCRdb's table has in-frame clones only and misses some. The sample includes approximately 300,000 clones, roughly 85% of them seen just once. Germline CDR1 is SGDLS and CDR2 is YYNGEE. Trimming took 4 bases from V and 7 from J; bases not matched to a gene: 9. The length of the CDR3 is 14 residues. The sequenced sample was PBMCs or T cells enriched from blood (not recorded which). The chain combines TRBV9 with TRBJ1-2; 8 bases are a match to TRBD1. This TCR was recovered from a woman in her thirties who had been exposed to COVID-19. CDR3 in amino acids: CASSPWTGQVGYTF. The CDR3, as DNA: TGTGCCAGCAGCCCCTGGACAGGGCAGGTTGGCTACACCTTC. Using reference TRBV9 and TRBJ1-2 for the parts outside the CDR3, the full variable domain is DSGVTQTPKHLITATGQRVTLRCSPRSGDLSVYWYQQSLDQGLQFLIQYYNGEERAKGNILERFSAQQFPDLHSELNLSSLELGDSALYFCASSPWTGQVGYTFGSGTRLTVV.